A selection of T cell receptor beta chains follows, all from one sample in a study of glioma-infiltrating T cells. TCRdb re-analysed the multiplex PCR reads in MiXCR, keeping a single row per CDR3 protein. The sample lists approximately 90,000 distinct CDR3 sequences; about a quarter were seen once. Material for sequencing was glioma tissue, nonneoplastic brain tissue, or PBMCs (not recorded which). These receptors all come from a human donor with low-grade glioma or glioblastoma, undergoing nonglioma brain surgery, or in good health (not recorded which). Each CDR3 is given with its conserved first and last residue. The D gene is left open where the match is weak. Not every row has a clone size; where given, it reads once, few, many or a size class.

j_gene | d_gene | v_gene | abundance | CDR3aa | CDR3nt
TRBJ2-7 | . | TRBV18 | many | CASSPGLILSYEQYF | TGTGCCAGCTCACCGGGACTTATCCTCTCCTACGAGCAGTACTTC
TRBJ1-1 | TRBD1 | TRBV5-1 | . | CASSLGGGGQMAFF | TGCGCCAGCAGTTTGGGGGGGGGGGGACAGATGGCTTTCTTT
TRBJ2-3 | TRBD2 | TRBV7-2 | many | CASSPATGTSGGDTQYF | TGTGCCAGCAGCCCCGCGACGGGGACTAGCGGGGGAGATACGCAGTATTTT
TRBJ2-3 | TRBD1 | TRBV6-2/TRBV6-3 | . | CASSYGDKRTGTQYF | TGTGCAAGCAGTTACGGGGACAAAAGGACAGGTACGCAGTATTTT
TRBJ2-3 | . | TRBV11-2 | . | CASSLDRDRIKTTDTQYF | TGTGCCAGCAGCTTAGATCGAGATAGGATCAAGACCACAGATACGCAGTATTTT
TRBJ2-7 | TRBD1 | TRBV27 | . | CASSFRDRVGLYEQYF | TGTGCCAGCAGTTTCCGGGACAGGGTAGGGCTTTACGAGCAGTACTTC
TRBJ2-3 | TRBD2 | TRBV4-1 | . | CVSSQVESGRRGTDTQYF | TGCGTCAGCAGCCAAGTGGAAAGCGGGAGGCGGGGTACAGATACGCAGTATTTT
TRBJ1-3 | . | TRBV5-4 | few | CASSLDRKGNTIYF | TGTGCCAGCAGCCTCGACAGGAAAGGAAACACCATATATTTT
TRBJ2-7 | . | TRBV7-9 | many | CASSRRTGVSYEQYF | TGTGCCAGCAGCCGTCGGACGGGGGTCTCCTACGAGCAGTACTTC
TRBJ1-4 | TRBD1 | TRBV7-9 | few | CASSPDGQGAKEKLFF | TGTGCCAGCAGCCCCGACGGACAGGGGGCAAAGGAAAAACTGTTTTTT
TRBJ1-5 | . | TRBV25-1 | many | CASSGGLGNQPQHF | TGTGCCAGCAGTGGGGGACTGGGGAATCAGCCCCAGCATTTT
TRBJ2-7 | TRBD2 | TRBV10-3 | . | CAISGTGGYEQYF | TGTGCCATCAGTGGGACGGGAGGATACGAGCAGTACTTC
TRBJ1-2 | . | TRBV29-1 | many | CSVEDNRLMEGYTF | TGCAGCGTTGAAGATAACAGGTTGATGGAAGGCTACACCTTC
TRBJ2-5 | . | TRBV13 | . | CASSPQGYHKTQYF | TGTGCCAGCAGCCCCCAAGGCTACCATAAGACCCAGTACTTC
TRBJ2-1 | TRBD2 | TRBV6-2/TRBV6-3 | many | CASSDLLAGIDNEQFF | TGTGCCAGCAGTGACTTACTAGCGGGGATCGACAATGAGCAGTTCTTC
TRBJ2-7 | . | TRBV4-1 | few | CASSHGAGAQSSYEQYF | TGCGCCAGCAGCCATGGGGCGGGGGCCCAAAGCTCCTACGAGCAGTACTTC
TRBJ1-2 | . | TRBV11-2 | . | CASSLATGGFYGYTF | TGTGCCAGCAGCTTAGCGACGGGGGGATTCTATGGCTACACCTTC
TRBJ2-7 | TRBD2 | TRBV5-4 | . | CASSLVSSGSGEQYF | TGTGCCAGCAGCTTGGTTTCTAGCGGGTCTGGGGAGCAGTACTTC
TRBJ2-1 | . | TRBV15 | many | CATSRDRGNNEQFF | TGTGCCACCAGCAGAGATCGGGGCAACAATGAGCAGTTCTTC
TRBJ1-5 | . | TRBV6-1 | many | CATGNGGSNQPQHF | TGTGCCACCGGCAACGGGGGGAGCAATCAGCCCCAGCATTTT
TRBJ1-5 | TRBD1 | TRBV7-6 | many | CASSPGQHQPQHF | TGTGCCAGCAGCCCGGGACAGCATCAGCCCCAGCATTTT
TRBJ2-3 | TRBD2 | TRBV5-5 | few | CASSSGTSGRGTDTQYF | TGTGCCAGCAGCTCTGGGACTAGCGGGCGGGGCACAGATACGCAGTATTTT
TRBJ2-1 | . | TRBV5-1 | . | CASSSQINSYNEQFF | TGCGCCAGCAGCTCACAGATCAACTCCTACAATGAGCAGTTCTTC
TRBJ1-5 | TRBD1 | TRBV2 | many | CASSTGTGVYQPQHF | TGTGCCAGCAGTACAGGGACAGGGGTGTATCAGCCCCAGCATTTT
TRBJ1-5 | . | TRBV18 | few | CASSSLDNNQPQHF | TGTGCCAGCTCGAGTTTAGACAACAATCAGCCCCAGCATTTT
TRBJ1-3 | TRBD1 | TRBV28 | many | CASTLTGGAGNTIYF | TGTGCCAGCACCCTGACAGGGGGCGCCGGAAACACCATATATTTT
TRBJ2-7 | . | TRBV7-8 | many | CASSLEGGIYAEQYF | TGTGCCAGCAGCTTAGAAGGTGGAATCTACGCCGAGCAGTACTTC
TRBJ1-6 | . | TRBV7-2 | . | CASSIRRMTFKGGSPLHF | TGTGCCAGCAGCATCCGAAGAATGACATTTAAAGGGGGTTCACCCCTCCACTTT
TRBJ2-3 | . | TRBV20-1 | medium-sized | CSAILGTDTQYF | TGCAGTGCTATCCTAGGCACAGATACGCAGTATTTT